This record looks at one TCR beta chain sequence and its context. The antigen is undetermined. Genomic DNA from each subset was divided evenly over several immunoSEQ plates. Sequenced by immunoSEQ multiplex PCR; TCRdb stores in-frame clones only, minus some. Of 550,000 to 650,000 clones listed, roughly 95% are singletons. CD45RO-negative, CCR7-selected cells formed the naive CD8 fraction, which excluded terminally differentiated effector memory CD45RA+ cells. The data are from a study of shared clonotypes between healthy human individuals. CDR1 SGHTA and CDR2 FQGNSA come from the germline V gene. Germline trimming cut 1 base from V and 2 bases from J; bases unmatched to any gene: 9. There are 18 residues in the CDR3. Findings and limits, study-wide: Some naive CD4 clonotypes, around 5%, turned up in common across several donors. Clonotypes which were not shared had lower generation probabilities than clonotypes that all four donors shared. Collection of samples was limited to blood; tissue repertoires likely differ.

Source material: naive CD8+ T cells sorted from blood. The chain uses TRBV7-2 and TRBJ2-5; the match to TRBD2 covers 11 bases. The TCR was taken from a woman in her twenties or thirties in good health. CDR3 region: CASSLGTIRLAGQETQYF. The CDR3, as DNA: TGTGCCAGCAGCTTAGGTACAATAAGACTAGCGGGACAAGAGACCCAGTACTTC.